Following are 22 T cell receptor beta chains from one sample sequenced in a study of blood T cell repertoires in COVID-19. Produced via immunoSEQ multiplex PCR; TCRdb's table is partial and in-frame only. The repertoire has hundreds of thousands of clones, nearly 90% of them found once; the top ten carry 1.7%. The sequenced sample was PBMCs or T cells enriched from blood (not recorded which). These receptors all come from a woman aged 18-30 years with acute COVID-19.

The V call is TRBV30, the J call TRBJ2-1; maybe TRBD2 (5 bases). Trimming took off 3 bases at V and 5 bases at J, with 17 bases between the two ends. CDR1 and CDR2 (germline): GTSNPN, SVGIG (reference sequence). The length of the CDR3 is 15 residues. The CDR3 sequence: CAWRDWNGGNNEQFF. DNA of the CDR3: TGTGCCTGGAGAGACTGGAATGGAGGCAACAATGAGCAGTTCTTC.

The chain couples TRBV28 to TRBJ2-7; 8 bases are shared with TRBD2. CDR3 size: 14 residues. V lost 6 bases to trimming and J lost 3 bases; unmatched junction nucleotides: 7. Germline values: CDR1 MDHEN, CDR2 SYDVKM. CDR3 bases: TGTGCCAGCAGATCCTCGGGGGGGCTCTACGAGCAGTACTTC. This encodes CASRSSGGLYEQYF.

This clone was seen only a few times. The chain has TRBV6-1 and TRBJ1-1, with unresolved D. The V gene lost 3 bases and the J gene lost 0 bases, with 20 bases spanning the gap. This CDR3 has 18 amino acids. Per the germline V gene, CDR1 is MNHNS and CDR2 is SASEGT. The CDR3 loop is CASSEELETDYMNTEAFF. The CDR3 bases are TGTGCCAGCAGTGAGGAGCTCGAGACCGATTACATGAACACTGAAGCTTTCTTT.

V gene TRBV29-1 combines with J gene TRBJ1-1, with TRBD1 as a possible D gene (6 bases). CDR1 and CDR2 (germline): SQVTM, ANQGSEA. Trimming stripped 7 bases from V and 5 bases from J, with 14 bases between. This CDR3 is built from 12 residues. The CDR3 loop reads CSANDRRTEAFF. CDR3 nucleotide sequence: TGCAGCGCCAACGACAGGAGGACTGAAGCTTTCTTT.

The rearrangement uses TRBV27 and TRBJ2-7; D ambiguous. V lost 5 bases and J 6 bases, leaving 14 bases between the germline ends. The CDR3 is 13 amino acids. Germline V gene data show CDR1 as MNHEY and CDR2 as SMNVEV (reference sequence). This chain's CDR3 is CASSHSTLVEQYF. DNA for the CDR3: TGTGCCAGCAGTCACAGTACGTTGGTCGAGCAGTACTTC.

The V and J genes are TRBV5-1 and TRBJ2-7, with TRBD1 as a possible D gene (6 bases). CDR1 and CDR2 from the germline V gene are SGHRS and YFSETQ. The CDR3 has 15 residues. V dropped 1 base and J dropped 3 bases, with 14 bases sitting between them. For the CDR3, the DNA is TGCGCCAGCAGCTTGTCATCCCGGACAGACTACGAGCAGTACTTC. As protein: CASSLSSRTDYEQYF.

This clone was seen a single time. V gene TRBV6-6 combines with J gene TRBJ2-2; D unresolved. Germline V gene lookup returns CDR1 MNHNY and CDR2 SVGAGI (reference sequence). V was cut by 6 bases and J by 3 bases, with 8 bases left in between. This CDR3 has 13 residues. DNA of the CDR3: TGTGCCAGCAGGGGCAGAGACACCGGGGAGCTGTTTTTT. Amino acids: CASRGRDTGELFF.

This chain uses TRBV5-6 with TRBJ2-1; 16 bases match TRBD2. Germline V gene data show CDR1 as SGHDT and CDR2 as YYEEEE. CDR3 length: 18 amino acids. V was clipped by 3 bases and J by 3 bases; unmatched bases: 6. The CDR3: CASSSGLAGGYYYNEQFF. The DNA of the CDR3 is TGTGCCAGCAGCTCGGGACTAGCGGGGGGGTACTACTACAATGAGCAGTTCTTC.

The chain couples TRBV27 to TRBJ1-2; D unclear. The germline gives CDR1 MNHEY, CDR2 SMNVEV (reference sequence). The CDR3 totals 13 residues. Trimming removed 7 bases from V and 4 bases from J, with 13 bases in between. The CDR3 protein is CASTQKAGYGYTF. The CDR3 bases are TGTGCCAGCACACAAAAGGCGGGCTATGGCTACACCTTC.

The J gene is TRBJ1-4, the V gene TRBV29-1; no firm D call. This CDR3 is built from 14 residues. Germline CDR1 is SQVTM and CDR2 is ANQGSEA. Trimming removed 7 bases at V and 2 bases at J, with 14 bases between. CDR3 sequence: CSATDTGTNEKLFF. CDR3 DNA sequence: TGCAGCGCAACAGACACCGGCACTAATGAAAAACTGTTTTTT.

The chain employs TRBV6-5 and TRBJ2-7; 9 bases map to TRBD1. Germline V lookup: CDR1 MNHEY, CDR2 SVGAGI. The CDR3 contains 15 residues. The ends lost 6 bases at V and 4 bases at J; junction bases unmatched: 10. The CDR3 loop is CASSHPRQGGYEQYF. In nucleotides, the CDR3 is TGTGCCAGCAGCCATCCTAGACAGGGGGGTTACGAGCAGTACTTC.

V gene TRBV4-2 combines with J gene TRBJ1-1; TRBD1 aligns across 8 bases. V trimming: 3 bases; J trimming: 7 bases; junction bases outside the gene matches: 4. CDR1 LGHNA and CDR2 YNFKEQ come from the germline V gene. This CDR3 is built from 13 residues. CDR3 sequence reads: CASSQDRAGEAFF. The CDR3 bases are TGTGCCAGCAGCCAGGACAGGGCCGGTGAAGCTTTCTTT.

CDR3 in amino acids: CASSVDSGQGDENTEAFF. CDR3 coding DNA: TGTGCCAGCAGCGTAGATTCGGGACAGGGGGATGAGAACACTGAAGCTTTCTTT. The V and J genes are TRBV9 and TRBJ1-1; TRBD1 agrees at 11 bases. The CDR3 contains 18 residues. After removal of 0 bases from V and 1 base from J, the junction contained 8 bases not matched to a gene. Germline CDR1 reads SGDLS; CDR2 reads YYNGEE.

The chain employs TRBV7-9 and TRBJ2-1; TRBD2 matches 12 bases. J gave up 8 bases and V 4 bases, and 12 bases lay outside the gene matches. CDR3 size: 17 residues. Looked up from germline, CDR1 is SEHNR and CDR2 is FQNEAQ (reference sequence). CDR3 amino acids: CASSSGASGRARDEQFF. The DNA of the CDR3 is TGTGCCAGCAGCTCAGGGGCTAGCGGGAGGGCCAGGGATGAGCAGTTCTTC.

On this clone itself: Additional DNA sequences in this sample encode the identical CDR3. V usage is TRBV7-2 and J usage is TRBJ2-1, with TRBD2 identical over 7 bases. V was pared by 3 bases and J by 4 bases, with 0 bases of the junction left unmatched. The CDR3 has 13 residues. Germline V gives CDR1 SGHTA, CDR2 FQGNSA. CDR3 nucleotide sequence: TGTGCCAGCAGCTTTAGCGGGTACAATGAGCAGTTCTTC. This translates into CASSFSGYNEQFF.

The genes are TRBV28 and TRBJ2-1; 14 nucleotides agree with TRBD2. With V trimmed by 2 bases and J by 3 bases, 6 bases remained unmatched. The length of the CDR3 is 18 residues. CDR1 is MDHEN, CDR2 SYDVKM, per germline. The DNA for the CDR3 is TGTGCCAGCAGTTTACCGGGACTAGCGGGGGACCTCTACAATGAGCAGTTCTTC. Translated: CASSLPGLAGDLYNEQFF.

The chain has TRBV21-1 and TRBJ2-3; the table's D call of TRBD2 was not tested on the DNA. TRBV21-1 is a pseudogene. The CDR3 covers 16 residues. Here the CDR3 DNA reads TGTGCCAGCAGCAAAGTGGCGGGAGGGCCAAGAGATACGCAGTATTTT. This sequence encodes CASSKVAGGPRDTQYF.

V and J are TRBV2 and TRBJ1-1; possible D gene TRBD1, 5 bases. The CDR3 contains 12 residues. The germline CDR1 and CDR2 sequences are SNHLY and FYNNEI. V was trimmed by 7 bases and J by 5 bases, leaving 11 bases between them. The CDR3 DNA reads TGTGCCAGCAATCGGGGGTATACTGAAGCTTTCTTT. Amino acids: CASNRGYTEAFF. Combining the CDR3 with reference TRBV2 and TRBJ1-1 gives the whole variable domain EPEVTQTPSHQVTQMGQEVILRCVPISNHLYFYWYRQILGQKVEFLVSFYNNEISEKSEIFDDQFSVERPDGSNFTLKIRSTKLEDSAMYFCASNRGYTEAFFGQGTRLTVV.

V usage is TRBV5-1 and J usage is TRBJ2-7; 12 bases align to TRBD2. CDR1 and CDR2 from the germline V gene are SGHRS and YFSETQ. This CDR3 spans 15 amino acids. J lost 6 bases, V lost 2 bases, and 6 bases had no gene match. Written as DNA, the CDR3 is TGCGCCAGCAGCTTTGGACTAGCGGGAAAGGGCGAGCAGTACTTC. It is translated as CASSFGLAGKGEQYF. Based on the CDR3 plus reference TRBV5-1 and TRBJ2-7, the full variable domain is KAGVTQTPRYLIKTRGQQVTLSCSPISGHRSVSWYQQTPGQGLQFLFEYFSETQRNKGNFPGRFSGRQFSNSRSEMNVSTLELGDSALYLCASSFGLAGKGEQYFGPGTRLTVT.

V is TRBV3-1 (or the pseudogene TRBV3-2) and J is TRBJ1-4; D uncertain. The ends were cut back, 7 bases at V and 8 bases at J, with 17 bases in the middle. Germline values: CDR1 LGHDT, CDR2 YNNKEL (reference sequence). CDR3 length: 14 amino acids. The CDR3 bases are TGTGCCAGCAAAAAAGACGGACTTAGGGAAAAACTGTTTTTT. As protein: CASKKDGLREKLFF.

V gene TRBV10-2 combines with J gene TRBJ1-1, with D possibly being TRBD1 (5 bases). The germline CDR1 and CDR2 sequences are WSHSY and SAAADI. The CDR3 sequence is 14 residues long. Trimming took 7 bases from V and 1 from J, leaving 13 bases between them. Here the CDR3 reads CASTPQGKNTEAFF. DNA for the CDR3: TGCGCCAGCACCCCTCAGGGTAAGAACACTGAAGCTTTCTTT.

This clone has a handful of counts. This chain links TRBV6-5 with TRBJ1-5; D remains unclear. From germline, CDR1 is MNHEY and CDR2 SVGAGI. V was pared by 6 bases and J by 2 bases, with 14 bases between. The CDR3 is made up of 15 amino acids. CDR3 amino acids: CASRGAGVRNQPQHF. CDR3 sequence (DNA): TGTGCCAGCAGGGGAGCAGGAGTTCGCAATCAGCCCCAGCATTTT.